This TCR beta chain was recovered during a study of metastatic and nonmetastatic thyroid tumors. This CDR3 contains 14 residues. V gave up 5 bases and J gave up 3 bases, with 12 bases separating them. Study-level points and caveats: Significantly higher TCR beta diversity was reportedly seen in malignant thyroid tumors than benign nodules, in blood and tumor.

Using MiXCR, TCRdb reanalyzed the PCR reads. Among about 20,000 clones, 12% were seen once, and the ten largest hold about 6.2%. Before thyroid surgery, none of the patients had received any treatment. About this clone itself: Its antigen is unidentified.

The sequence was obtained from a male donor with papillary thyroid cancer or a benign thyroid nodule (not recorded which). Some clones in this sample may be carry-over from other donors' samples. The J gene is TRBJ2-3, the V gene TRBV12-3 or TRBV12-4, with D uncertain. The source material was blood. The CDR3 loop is CASSHRSGTDTQYF. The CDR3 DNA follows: TGTGCCAGCAGTCATCGTAGTGGTACAGATACGCAGTATTTT.